Presented here are 25 T cell receptor beta chains from one specimen sequenced in a study of shared clonotypes between healthy human individuals (dated by TCRdb to the early 2020s). The library was obtained by the immunoSEQ multiplex PCR assay. As stored in TCRdb, this immuneACCESS dataset retains in-frame rearrangements with V and J assigned. A fraction of the clones does not appear; measured against another copy, unresolved V genes explain less than half of the discrepancy, and the remainder lacks a known reason. A total of about 2.2 million clones appear in this sample, just over 90% of them only once. Of the sample, about 1.5% falls within the top ten clones. CD8 naive samples were CD45RO-negative cells positively selected for CCR7, giving a CD45RA+CCR7+ population that excluded TemRA cells. Material: naive CD8+ T cells from PBMCs. The cell subset or site label for this specimen denotes: CD45RA+CCR7+. Every receptor here comes from a man between 18 and 29 years old in good health. Some clones in this sample may be carry-over from other donors' samples.

Comments on this clone: The sample carries other DNA sequences with the same CDR3. The chain couples TRBV7-9 to TRBJ2-3, with 10 bases aligning to TRBD2. The junction had 7 bases not matched to a gene; V was cut back by 4 bases and J by 6 bases. This CDR3 region has 15 residues. The germline V gene encodes CDR1 SEHNR and CDR2 FQNEAQ (reference sequence). The CDR3 reads CASSYLAGGPDTQYF. CDR3 nucleotide sequence: TGTGCCAGCAGCTATTTAGCGGGAGGCCCCGATACGCAGTATTTT.

The chain couples TRBV6-4 to TRBJ1-5; D is uncertain. The CDR3 runs to 14 residues. V lost 3 bases and J lost 4, with 10 bases in between. Germline V gene data show CDR1 as MRHNA and CDR2 as SNTAGT. DNA for the CDR3: TGTGCCAGCAGTGAAAACAGCCGGAATCAGCCCCAGCATTTT. Translated: CASSENSRNQPQHF.

The chain recombines TRBV13 with TRBJ2-7; TRBD2 agrees at 8 bases. This CDR3 has 15 residues. V was clipped by 5 bases and J by 0 bases; unmatched bases: 6. Germline V lookup: CDR1 PRHDT, CDR2 FYEKMQ (reference sequence). The CDR3 DNA follows: TGTGCCAGCAGCGACACTAGCGGTAGCTCCTACGAGCAGTACTTC. Its protein product is CASSDTSGSSYEQYF.

This clone came up once. This rearrangement joins TRBV27 to TRBJ1-2; D is possibly TRBD1 (5 bases). Germline assignment: CDR1 MNHEY and CDR2 SMNVEV (reference sequence). Trimming stripped 7 bases from V and 8 bases from J, with 20 bases between. CDR3 length: 14 amino acids. In DNA form, the CDR3 reads TGTGCCAGCACCTCCATGGGAGGGGCCGGCGGCTACACCTTC. This sequence encodes CASTSMGGAGGYTF.

The V and J genes are TRBV13 and TRBJ2-7; 10 positions agree with TRBD2. This CDR3 spans 14 amino acids. Per germline, CDR1 PRHDT and CDR2 FYEKMQ (reference sequence). V was clipped by 6 bases and J by 3 bases; unmatched bases: 5. The DNA of the CDR3 is TGTGCCAGCAGAAAGCGGGAGGGGGTCTACGAGCAGTACTTC. This gives the protein CASRKREGVYEQYF.

The V call is TRBV28, the J call TRBJ2-7; 7 nucleotides match TRBD1. V lost 8 bases to trimming and J lost 3 bases; unmatched junction nucleotides: 22. Germline CDR1 is MDHEN and CDR2 is SYDVKM. This CDR3 contains 18 residues. The CDR3 reads CASQTLTGFPSMVYEQYF. The CDR3 DNA is TGTGCCAGCCAAACCTTGACAGGGTTCCCCTCGATGGTCTACGAGCAGTACTTC.

This chain joins TRBV4-1 and TRBJ2-7; 7 bases line up with TRBD2. There are 17 residues in the CDR3. Losses at the gene ends were 0 bases for V and 3 bases for J; bases not matched to a gene: 11. CDR1 and CDR2 (germline): MGHRA, YSYEKL. CDR3 sequence reads: CASSQERGVGSVYEQYF. In nucleotides, the CDR3 is TGCGCCAGCAGCCAAGAACGGGGGGTGGGGTCCGTCTACGAGCAGTACTTC.

The gene calls are TRBV11-2 and TRBJ2-1, with D hard to call. CDR3 length equals 13 residues. Trimming cost V 5 bases and J 9 bases, with 14 bases left between them. CDR1 and CDR2 (germline): SGHAT, FQNNGV. The CDR3 loop is CASSPGTVGEQFF. The CDR3 coding sequence is TGTGCCAGCAGCCCAGGTACGGTTGGTGAGCAGTTCTTC.

V and J are TRBV7-9 and TRBJ1-2; D is undetermined. The CDR3 has 16 amino acids. Per the germline V gene, CDR1 is SEHNR and CDR2 is FQNEAQ (reference sequence). Trimming stripped 5 bases from V and 3 bases from J, with 19 bases between. The CDR3 here is CASSPRTAGFYYGYTF. DNA for the CDR3: TGTGCCAGCAGCCCAAGGACCGCCGGTTTTTACTATGGCTACACCTTC.

Notes on this clone: The junction does not match germline at one end; this may be a read error. The gene calls are TRBV5-6 and TRBJ2-3, with TRBD1 identical over 7 bases. The germline CDR1 and CDR2 sequences are SGHDT and YYEEEE. The CDR3 extends over 18 amino acids. The DNA for the CDR3 is TGTGCCAGCAGCGCAGAAACCGGGACAGTCAACGGCACAGATGCGCAGTATTTT. This gives the protein CASSAETGTVNGTDAQYF.

V usage is TRBV4-1 and J usage is TRBJ2-1; the D gene is possibly TRBD2 (6 bases). Germline V gene lookup returns CDR1 MGHRA and CDR2 YSYEKL. The CDR3 covers 16 residues. V gave up 4 bases and J gave up 7 bases, with 20 bases separating them. CDR3 nucleotide sequence: TGCGCCAGCAGCCCCCGTGCGGCGGGACGTGGAAATGAGCAGTTCTTC. As protein: CASSPRAAGRGNEQFF.

V usage is TRBV6-5 and J usage is TRBJ2-1; 9 nucleotides agree with TRBD1. Germline CDR1 and CDR2: MNHEY and SVGAGI. This CDR3 is built from 14 residues. The J segment lost 8 bases and the V segment lost 5 bases, leaving 7 bases of the junction unmatched. CDR3 region: CASSTRDRDHEQFF. CDR3 in DNA: TGTGCCAGCAGTACCCGGGACAGGGACCATGAGCAGTTCTTC.

The chain uses TRBV5-1 and TRBJ1-1; 9 bases line up with TRBD1. V lost 4 bases to trimming and J lost 0 bases; unmatched junction nucleotides: 4. Germline loops: CDR1 SGHRS, CDR2 YFSETQ. There are 15 residues in the CDR3. The CDR3 sequence: CASSRTGVLNTEAFF. The CDR3, as DNA: TGCGCCAGCAGCAGGACAGGGGTGTTGAACACTGAAGCTTTCTTT.

The chain carries TRBV27 and TRBJ2-1; the D gene is possibly TRBD1 (5 bases). Germline CDR1 reads MNHEY; CDR2 reads SMNVEV (reference sequence). The CDR3 sequence is 11 residues long. V gave up 7 bases and J gave up 8 bases, with 9 bases separating them. Here the CDR3 reads CASTLGDEQFF. The CDR3 DNA is TGTGCCAGCACCCTAGGGGATGAGCAGTTCTTC.

This chain joins TRBV5-6 and TRBJ1-1, with D possibly matching TRBD1 (6 bases). CDR1 and CDR2 (germline): SGHDT, YYEEEE. The CDR3 contains 14 residues. Trimming removed 3 bases from V and 8 bases from J, with 17 bases in between. DNA of the CDR3: TGTGCCAGCAGCTATTTTACAGGGCGACAGGAAGCTTTCTTT. It yields the protein CASSYFTGRQEAFF.

A single count supports this clone. The rearrangement links TRBV7-2 to TRBJ2-7, with TRBD1 matching over 7 bases. V was clipped by 6 bases and J by 4 bases; unmatched bases: 9. The CDR3 consists of 14 residues. Germline assignment: CDR1 SGHTA and CDR2 FQGNSA. DNA of the CDR3: TGTGCCAGCAGTTTGGGGACAGTGGCTTACGAGCAGTACTTC. Translating gives CASSLGTVAYEQYF. The full variable domain, completed using reference TRBV7-2 and TRBJ2-7, is GAGVSQSPSNKVTEKGKDVELRCDPISGHTALYWYRQSLGQGLEFLIYFQGNSAPDKSGLPSDRFSAERTGGSVSTLTIQRTQQEDSAVYLCASSLGTVAYEQYFGPGTRLTVT.

The chain employs TRBV16 and TRBJ1-4, with D unclear. Trimming took 1 base from V and 0 from J, leaving 9 bases between them. Germline V gene sequence: CDR1 KGHSY, CDR2 FQNENV. This CDR3 has 16 amino acids. The CDR3 loop reads CASSQWRSTTNEKLFF. CDR3 sequence (DNA): TGTGCCAGCAGCCAATGGAGGTCTACAACTAATGAAAAACTGTTTTTT.

The rearrangement links TRBV12-2 to TRBJ2-5; the D call in the table, TRBD2, was not verified against the DNA. TRBV12-2 is given as a pseudogene. There are 16 residues in the CDR3. CDR3 region: CASRLGGVSIQETQYF. DNA of the CDR3: TGTGCAAGTCGCTTAGGCGGGGTATCGATACAAGAGACCCAGTACTTC.

V is TRBV6-6 and J is TRBJ1-5, with 9 positions matching TRBD1. J lost 3 bases, V lost 5 bases, and 5 bases had no gene match. CDR1 is MNHNY, CDR2 SVGAGI, per germline (reference sequence). The CDR3 runs to 15 residues. CDR3 sequence reads: CASSTGQGLNQPQHF. In DNA form, the CDR3 reads TGTGCCAGCAGTACCGGACAGGGGCTCAATCAGCCCCAGCATTTT.

This sequence joins TRBV19 and TRBJ2-7; 9 bases align to TRBD1. The V gene's germline CDR1 is LNHDA and CDR2 SQIVND (reference sequence). Trimming took 5 bases from V and 4 from J; bases not matched to a gene: 3. The CDR3 extends over 13 amino acids. The CDR3 sequence is CASSGDREYEQYF. For the CDR3, the DNA is TGTGCCAGTAGTGGGGACAGGGAATACGAGCAGTACTTC.

J is TRBJ2-2 and V is TRBV27; D might be TRBD2 (5 bases). CDR3 length: 14 amino acids. V was pared by 3 bases and J by 7 bases, with 12 bases between. Germline lookup yields CDR1 MNHEY and CDR2 SMNVEV (reference sequence). The CDR3 loop is CASSFRTGFGELFF. DNA for the CDR3: TGTGCCAGCAGTTTTCGGACGGGATTCGGGGAGCTGTTTTTT.

V is TRBV7-9 and J is TRBJ2-4, with 7 bases lining up with TRBD2. The CDR3 is 14 amino acids. Germline V lookup: CDR1 SEHNR, CDR2 FQNEAQ (reference sequence). V was pared by 5 bases and J by 5 bases, with 6 bases of the junction left unmatched. As DNA, the CDR3 is TGTGCCAGCAGCCCTGTAACTAGCGAAAACATTCAGTACTTC. Translated: CASSPVTSENIQYF.

This chain joins TRBV2 and TRBJ2-1; 10 positions agree with TRBD2. Unmatched junction bases numbered 3, after V lost 5 bases and J lost 2 bases. Germline lookup yields CDR1 SNHLY and CDR2 FYNNEI. The CDR3 length is 15 residues. This chain's CDR3 is CASSTGLATYNEQFF. CDR3 sequence (DNA): TGTGCCAGCAGTACGGGACTAGCGACCTACAATGAGCAGTTCTTC. Full variable domain (missing parts from reference TRBV2 and TRBJ2-1): EPEVTQTPSHQVTQMGQEVILRCVPISNHLYFYWYRQILGQKVEFLVSFYNNEISEKSEIFDDQFSVERPDGSNFTLKIRSTKLEDSAMYFCASSTGLATYNEQFFGPGTRLTVL.

The V call is TRBV30, the J call TRBJ2-7; unclear D gene. The CDR3 is made up of 13 amino acids. Trimming left V 2 bases short and J 3 bases short, with 11 bases between. The V gene's germline CDR1 is GTSNPN and CDR2 SVGIG (reference sequence). CDR3 DNA sequence: TGTGCCTGGAGTTATAGGACCAGCTACGAGCAGTACTTC. The encoded protein is CAWSYRTSYEQYF.

This clone was recorded once. The chain combines TRBV28 with TRBJ2-2; 8 bases are shared with TRBD2. This CDR3 is built from 20 residues. Germline trimming cut 2 bases from V and 5 bases from J; bases unmatched to any gene: 19. Germline CDR1 and CDR2: MDHEN and SYDVKM. CDR3 region: CASSLPATWGSGSGTGELFF. Here the CDR3 DNA reads TGTGCCAGCAGTTTACCGGCCACCTGGGGCAGCGGGAGCGGGACCGGGGAGCTGTTTTTT.